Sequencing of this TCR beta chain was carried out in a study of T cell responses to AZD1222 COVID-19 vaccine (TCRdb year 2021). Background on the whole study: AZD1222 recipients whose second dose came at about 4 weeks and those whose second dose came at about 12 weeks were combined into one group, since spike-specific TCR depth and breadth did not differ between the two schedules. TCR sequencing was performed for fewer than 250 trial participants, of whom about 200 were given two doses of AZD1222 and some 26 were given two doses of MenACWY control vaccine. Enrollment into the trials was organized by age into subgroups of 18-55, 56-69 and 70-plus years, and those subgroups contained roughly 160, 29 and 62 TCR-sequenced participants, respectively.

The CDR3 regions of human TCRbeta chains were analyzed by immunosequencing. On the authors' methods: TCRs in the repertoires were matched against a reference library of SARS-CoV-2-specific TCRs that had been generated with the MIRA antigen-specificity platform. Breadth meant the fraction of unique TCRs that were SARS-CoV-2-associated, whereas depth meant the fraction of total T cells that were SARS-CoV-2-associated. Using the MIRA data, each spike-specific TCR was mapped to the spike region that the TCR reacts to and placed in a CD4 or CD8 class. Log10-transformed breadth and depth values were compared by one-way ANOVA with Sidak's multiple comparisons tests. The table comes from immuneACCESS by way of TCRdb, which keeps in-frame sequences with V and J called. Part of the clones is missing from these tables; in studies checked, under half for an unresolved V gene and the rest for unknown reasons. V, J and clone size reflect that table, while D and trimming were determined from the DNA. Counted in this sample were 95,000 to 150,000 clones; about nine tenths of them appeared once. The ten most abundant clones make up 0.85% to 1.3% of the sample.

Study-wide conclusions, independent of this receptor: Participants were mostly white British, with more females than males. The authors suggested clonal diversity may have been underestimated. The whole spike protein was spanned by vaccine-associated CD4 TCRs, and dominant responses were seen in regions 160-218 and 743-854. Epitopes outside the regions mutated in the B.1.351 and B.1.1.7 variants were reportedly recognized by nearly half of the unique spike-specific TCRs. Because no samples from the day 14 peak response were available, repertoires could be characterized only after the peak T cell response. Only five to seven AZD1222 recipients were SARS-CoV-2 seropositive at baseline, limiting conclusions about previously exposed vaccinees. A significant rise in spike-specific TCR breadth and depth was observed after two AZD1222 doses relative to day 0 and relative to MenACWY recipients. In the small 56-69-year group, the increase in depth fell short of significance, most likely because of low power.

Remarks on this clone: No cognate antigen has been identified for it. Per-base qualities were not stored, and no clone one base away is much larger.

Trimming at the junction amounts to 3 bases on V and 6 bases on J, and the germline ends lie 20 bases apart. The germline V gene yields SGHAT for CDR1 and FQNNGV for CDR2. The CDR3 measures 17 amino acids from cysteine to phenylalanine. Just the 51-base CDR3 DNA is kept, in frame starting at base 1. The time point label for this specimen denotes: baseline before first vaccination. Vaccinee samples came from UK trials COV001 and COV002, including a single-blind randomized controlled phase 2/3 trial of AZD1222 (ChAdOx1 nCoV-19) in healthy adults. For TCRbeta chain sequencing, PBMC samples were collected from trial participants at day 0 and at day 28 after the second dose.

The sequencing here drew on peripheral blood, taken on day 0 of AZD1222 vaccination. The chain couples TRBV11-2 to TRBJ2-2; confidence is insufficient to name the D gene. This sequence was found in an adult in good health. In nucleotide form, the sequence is TGTGCCAGCAGCTTGGGGTTGGCTTTAGGGCTCGCCGGGGAGCTGTTTTTT. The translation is CASSLGLALGLAGELFF.